This TCR beta chain came from a study of STAT5B mutations in CD4+ large granular lymphocyte leukemia. Overall study findings and caveats: Patient CD4-sorted repertoires stayed more clonal than healthy ones after leukemic-clone removal. 8/27 top patient clones versus 2/35 control clones were TRBV06-family.

Germline V gives CDR1 SGHDT, CDR2 YYEEEE. The CDR3 spans 13 residues. V was pared by 3 bases and J by 2 bases, with 0 bases of the junction left unmatched. The assay was run at survey level. In the authors' workflow: A productive frequency of 2.59 x 10-5 was the lowest detectable. The data were produced by immunoSEQ multiplex PCR, yet TCRdb's version contains in-frame clones alone and is incomplete. The DNA was the basis for D and trimming; V, J and clone size are from that table. In the table there are approximately 40,000 clones, roughly 79% of which are singletons. This clone was found a few times. Its antigen is not known.

V is TRBV5-6 and J is TRBJ2-7, with 9 bases aligning to TRBD1. The receptor was isolated from a human donor in good health. The sequenced sample consisted of CD4+ T cells from blood buffy coats. CDR3 nucleotides: TGTGCCAGCAGCTGGGACAGGGCCTACGAGCAGTACTTC. This encodes CASSWDRAYEQYF. Variable domain in full (rest from reference TRBV5-6 and TRBJ2-7): DAGVTQSPTHLIKTRGQQVTLRCSPKSGHDTVSWYQQALGQGPQFIFQYYEEEERQRGNFPDRFSGHQFPNYSSELNVNALLLGDSALYLCASSWDRAYEQYFGPGTRLTVT.